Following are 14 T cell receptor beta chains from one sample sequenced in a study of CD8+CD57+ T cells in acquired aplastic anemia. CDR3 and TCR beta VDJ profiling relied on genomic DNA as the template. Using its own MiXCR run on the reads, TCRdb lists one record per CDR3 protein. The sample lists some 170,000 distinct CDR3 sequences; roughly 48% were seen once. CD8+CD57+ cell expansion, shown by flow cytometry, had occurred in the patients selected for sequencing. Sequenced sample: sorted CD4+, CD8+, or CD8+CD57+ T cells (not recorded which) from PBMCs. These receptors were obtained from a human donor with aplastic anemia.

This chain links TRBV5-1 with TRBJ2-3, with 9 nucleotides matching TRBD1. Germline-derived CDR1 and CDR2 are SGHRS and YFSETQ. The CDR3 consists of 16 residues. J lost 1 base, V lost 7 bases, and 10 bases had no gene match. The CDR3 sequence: CASGQGWGSGTDTQYF. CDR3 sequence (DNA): TGCGCCAGCGGACAGGGGTGGGGATCTGGCACAGATACGCAGTATTTT.

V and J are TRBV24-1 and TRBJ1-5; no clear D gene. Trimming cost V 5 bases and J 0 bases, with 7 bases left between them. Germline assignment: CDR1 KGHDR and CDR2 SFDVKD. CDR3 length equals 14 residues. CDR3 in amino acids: CATSAVGSNQPQHF. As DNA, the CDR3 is TGTGCCACCAGTGCGGTGGGTAGCAATCAGCCCCAGCATTTT.

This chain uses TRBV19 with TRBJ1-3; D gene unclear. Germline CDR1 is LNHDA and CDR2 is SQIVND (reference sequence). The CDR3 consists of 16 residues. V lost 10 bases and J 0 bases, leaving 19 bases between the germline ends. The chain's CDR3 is CANPHGRVSSGNTIYF. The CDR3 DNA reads TGTGCCAACCCCCATGGGAGGGTTTCCTCTGGAAACACCATATATTTT.

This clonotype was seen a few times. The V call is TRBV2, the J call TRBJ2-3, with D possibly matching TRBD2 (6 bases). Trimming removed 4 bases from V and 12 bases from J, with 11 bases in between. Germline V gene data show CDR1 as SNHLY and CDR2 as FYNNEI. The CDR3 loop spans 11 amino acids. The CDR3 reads CASSVGRSQYF. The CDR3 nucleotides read TGTGCCAGCAGTGTCGGGAGATCACAGTATTTT.

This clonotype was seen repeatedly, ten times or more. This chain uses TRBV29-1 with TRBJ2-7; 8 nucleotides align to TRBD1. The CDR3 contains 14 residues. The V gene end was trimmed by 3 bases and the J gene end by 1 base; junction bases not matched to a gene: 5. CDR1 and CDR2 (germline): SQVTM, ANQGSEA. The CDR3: CSVDTGTGSYEQYF. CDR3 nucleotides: TGCAGCGTTGACACAGGGACAGGATCCTACGAGCAGTACTTC.

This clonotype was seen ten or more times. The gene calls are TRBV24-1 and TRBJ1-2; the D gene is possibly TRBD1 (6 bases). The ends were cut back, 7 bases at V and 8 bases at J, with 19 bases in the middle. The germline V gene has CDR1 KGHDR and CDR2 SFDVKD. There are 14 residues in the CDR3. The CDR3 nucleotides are TGTGCCACCAGGGGAGGGCCAGGGGAAGGAGGCTACACCTTC. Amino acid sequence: CATRGGPGEGGYTF.

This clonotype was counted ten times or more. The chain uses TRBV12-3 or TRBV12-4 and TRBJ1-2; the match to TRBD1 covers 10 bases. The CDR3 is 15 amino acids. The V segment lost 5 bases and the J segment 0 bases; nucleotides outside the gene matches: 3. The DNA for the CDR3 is TGTGCCAGCAGTCCCGGGACAGGGGCTAACTATGGCTACACCTTC. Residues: CASSPGTGANYGYTF.

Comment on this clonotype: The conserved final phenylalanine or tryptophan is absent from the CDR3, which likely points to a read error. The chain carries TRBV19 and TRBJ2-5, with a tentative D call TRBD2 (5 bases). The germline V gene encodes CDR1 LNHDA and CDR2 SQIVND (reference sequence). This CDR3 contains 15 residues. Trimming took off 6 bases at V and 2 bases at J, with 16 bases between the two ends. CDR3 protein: CASRDGGVGQETQYY. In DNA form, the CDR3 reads TGTGCCAGTAGGGACGGAGGAGTGGGGCAAGAGACCCAGTACTAC.

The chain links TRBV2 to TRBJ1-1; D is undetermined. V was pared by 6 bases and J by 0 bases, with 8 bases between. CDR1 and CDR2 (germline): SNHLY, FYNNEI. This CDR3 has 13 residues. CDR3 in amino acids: CASSGFLNTEAFF. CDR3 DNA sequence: TGTGCCAGCAGCGGGTTCTTGAACACTGAAGCTTTCTTT.

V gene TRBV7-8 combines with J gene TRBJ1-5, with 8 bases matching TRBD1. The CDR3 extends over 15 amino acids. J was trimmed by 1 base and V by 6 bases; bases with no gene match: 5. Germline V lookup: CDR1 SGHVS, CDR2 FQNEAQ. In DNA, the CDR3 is TGTGCCAGCAGACCTGACAGGGGCAGCAATCAGCCCCAGCATTTT. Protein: CASRPDRGSNQPQHF.

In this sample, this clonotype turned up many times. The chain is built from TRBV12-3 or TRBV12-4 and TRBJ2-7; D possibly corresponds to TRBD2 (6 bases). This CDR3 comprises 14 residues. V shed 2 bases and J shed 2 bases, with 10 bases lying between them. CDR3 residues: CASSLMRGPYEQYF. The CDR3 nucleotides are TGTGCCAGCAGTTTAATGCGGGGACCCTACGAGCAGTACTTC.

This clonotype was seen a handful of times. As DNA, the CDR3 is TGTGCCAGTAGTCCCCGGACCAGGGGAGCTTTCTTT. It yields the protein CASSPRTRGAFF. The V gene is TRBV19, the J gene TRBJ1-1, with D possibly TRBD1 on 6 matching bases. Germline lookup yields CDR1 LNHDA and CDR2 SQIVND (reference sequence). The CDR3 is made up of 12 amino acids. V was pared by 5 bases and J by 10 bases, with 14 bases between.

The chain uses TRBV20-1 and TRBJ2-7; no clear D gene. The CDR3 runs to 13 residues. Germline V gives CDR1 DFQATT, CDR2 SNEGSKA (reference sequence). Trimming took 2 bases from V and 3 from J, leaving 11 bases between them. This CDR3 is CSARPAKNYEQYF. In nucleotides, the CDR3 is TGCAGTGCTAGACCCGCCAAAAACTACGAGCAGTACTTC.

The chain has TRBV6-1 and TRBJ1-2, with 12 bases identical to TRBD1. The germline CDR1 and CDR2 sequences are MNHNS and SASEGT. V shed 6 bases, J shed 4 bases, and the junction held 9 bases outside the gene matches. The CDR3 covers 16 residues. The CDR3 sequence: CASRGQGAQGGYGYTF. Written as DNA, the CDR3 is TGTGCCAGCAGGGGACAGGGGGCGCAGGGCGGCTATGGCTACACCTTC.